This is a list of T cell receptor beta chains from one sample in a study of vaccination and CD4 T cells after COVID-19. For these TCRs, the target antigens are not known. TCRdb reanalysed the PCR reads using MiXCR and keeps one entry per CDR3 protein. The data hold tens of thousands of distinct CDR3 sequences, with 60% to 75% observed a single time. Sequencing was done on a sample of CD4+ T cells from blood, cultured in vitro. The receptor source for this set is a human donor who had recovered from COVID-19. The CDR3 runs from the conserved cysteine through the conserved F or W. The D gene is left open where the match is weak. Part of the rows lack a size; the others show once, few, many or a class for expanded clones.

>TRBJ2-3|TRBV6-1|TRBD2|NA
CASSTLSSGSEDTQYF
TGTGCCAGCAGTACCCTCTCCAGCGGGAGTGAAGATACGCAGTATTTT
>TRBJ2-1|TRBV6-5|NA|once
CASSYDVSYNEQFF
TGTGCCAGCAGTTACGACGTCTCCTACAATGAGCAGTTCTTC
>TRBJ2-1|TRBV24-1|NA|NA
CATSFEGYNEQFF
TGTGCCACCAGTTTCGAGGGTTACAATGAGCAGTTCTTC
>TRBJ2-2|TRBV6-5|TRBD2|NA
CASSYSVASGATGELFF
TGTGCCAGCAGTTACTCTGTCGCTAGCGGAGCCACCGGGGAGCTGTTTTTT
>TRBJ1-2|TRBV5-1|TRBD1|once
CASSTDRGNGYTF
TGCGCCAGCAGCACGGACAGGGGGAATGGCTACACCTTC
>TRBJ1-2|TRBV7-9|TRBD1|NA
CASSFTGTGDHGYTF
TGTGCCAGCAGCTTCACCGGGACAGGGGACCATGGCTACACCTTC
>TRBJ1-1|TRBV7-6|NA|few
CASRHRDTNTEAFF
TGTGCCAGCAGACACAGGGACACGAACACTGAAGCTTTCTTT
>TRBJ2-7|TRBV20-1|TRBD1|NA
CSARTGAHEQYF
TGCAGTGCGCGGACAGGGGCCCACGAGCAGTACTTC
>TRBJ1-6|TRBV4-3|NA|NA
CASSRKSTANSPLHF
TGCGCCAGCAGCCGGAAGAGCACAGCAAATTCACCCCTCCACTTT
>TRBJ2-7|TRBV11-2|NA|once
CASSSYVISYEQYF
TGTGCCAGCAGCTCATACGTAATATCCTACGAGCAGTACTTC
>TRBJ2-7|TRBV6-1|NA|NA
CASGMSTYEQYF
TGTGCCAGCGGGATGTCCACCTACGAGCAGTACTTC
>TRBJ2-2|TRBV27|TRBD2|few
CASSFGSGRPLNTGELFF
TGTGCCAGCAGTTTCGGGAGCGGGAGGCCCCTGAACACCGGGGAGCTGTTTTTT
>TRBJ2-7|TRBV10-1|TRBD2|NA
CASNGLAGGYEQYF
TGCGCCAGCAACGGACTAGCGGGAGGCTACGAGCAGTACTTC
>TRBJ1-2|TRBV6-1|TRBD1|medium-sized
CASRPGGGYTF
TGTGCCAGCAGACCAGGGGGGGGCTACACCTTC
>TRBJ2-6|TRBV2|NA|once
CASSEMSGANVLTF
TGTGCCAGCAGTGAAATGTCTGGGGCCAACGTCCTGACTTTC
>TRBJ1-1|TRBV12-3/TRBV12-4|NA|few
CASSPGLLNTEAFF
TGTGCCAGCAGCCCGGGACTTTTGAACACTGAAGCTTTCTTT
>TRBJ2-7|TRBV7-2|TRBD1|NA
CASSPRPGTVSYEQYF
TGTGCCAGCAGCCCCCGTCCAGGGACAGTCTCCTACGAGCAGTACTTC
>TRBJ2-5|TRBV27|NA|few
CANPDYQETQYF
TGTGCCAACCCGGACTACCAAGAGACCCAGTACTTC
>TRBJ1-1|TRBV20-1|NA|NA
CSARDRGRGRNTEAFF
TGCAGTGCTAGAGATCGTGGTCGGGGCCGGAACACTGAAGCTTTCTTT
>TRBJ2-2|TRBV11-1|NA|NA
CASTTAAFTGELFF
TGTGCCAGCACCACGGCGGCGTTCACCGGGGAGCTGTTTTTT
>TRBJ1-2|TRBV27|TRBD1|few
CASRHLNRGFFPNYGYTF
TGTGCCAGCAGACATCTCAACAGGGGGTTCTTCCCTAACTATGGCTACACCTTC
>TRBJ2-5|TRBV27|NA|few
CASSFRRKEETQYF
TGTGCCAGCAGTTTTAGACGGAAGGAAGAGACCCAGTACTTC
>TRBJ1-2|TRBV27|NA|NA
CASSLRGQRDYGCTF
TGTGCCAGCAGTTTAAGGGGCCAACGGGACTATGGCTGCACCTTC
>TRBJ1-5|TRBV20-1|TRBD1|once
CSARVGQVLQQPQHF
TGCAGTGCTAGAGTGGGACAGGTGTTACAACAGCCCCAGCATTTT
>TRBJ1-4|TRBV11-3|TRBD1|NA
CASSNRDRGAKLFF
TGTGCCAGCAGCAACCGGGACAGGGGGGCAAAACTGTTTTTT
>TRBJ1-3|TRBV7-7|TRBD1|NA
CASSPGQGNTIYF
TGTGCTAGCAGCCCGGGACAGGGAAACACCATATATTTT
>TRBJ2-3|TRBV20-1|TRBD2|NA
CLATSGRTDTQYF
TGCCTTGCGACTAGCGGGAGAACAGATACGCAGTATTTT
>TRBJ1-2|TRBV7-9|NA|NA
CASSLARVVGYTF
TGTGCCAGCAGCTTAGCCAGGGTGGTTGGCTACACCTTC
>TRBJ2-1|TRBV6-5|TRBD2|NA
CASSYDSGLAGAPYNEQFF
TGTGCCAGCAGTTACGACAGCGGACTAGCGGGAGCACCCTACAATGAGCAGTTCTTC
>TRBJ1-5|TRBV27|NA|NA
CASSLSAGEVYQPQHF
TGTGCCAGCAGTTTATCAGCAGGGGAGGTTTATCAGCCCCAGCATTTT
>TRBJ1-6|TRBV12-3/TRBV12-4|NA|NA
CASSLAGEPYNSPLHF
TGTGCCAGCAGTTTAGCGGGGGAGCCGTATAATTCACCCCTCCACTTT
>TRBJ1-1|TRBV10-3|TRBD1|NA
CAISQGRGTEAFF
TGTGCCATCTCACAGGGGAGAGGAACTGAAGCTTTCTTT
>TRBJ1-5|TRBV6-2/TRBV6-3|NA|NA
CASSPRGNQPQHF
TGTGCCAGCAGTCCTCGAGGCAATCAGCCCCAGCATTTT
>TRBJ2-5|TRBV27|NA|few
CASSSREETQYF
TGTGCCAGCAGTTCCAGGGAGGAGACCCAGTACTTC
>TRBJ2-7|TRBV20-1|NA|NA
CSAVVSWVEQYF
TGCAGTGCAGTGGTGAGCTGGGTCGAGCAGTACTTC
>TRBJ1-1|TRBV18|NA|NA
CASSPPGSEAFF
TGTGCCAGCTCACCACCGGGGTCTGAAGCTTTCTTT
>TRBJ1-1|TRBV28|NA|NA
CASSLMVRNTEAFF
TGTGCCAGCAGCCTGATGGTCCGGAACACTGAAGCTTTCTTT